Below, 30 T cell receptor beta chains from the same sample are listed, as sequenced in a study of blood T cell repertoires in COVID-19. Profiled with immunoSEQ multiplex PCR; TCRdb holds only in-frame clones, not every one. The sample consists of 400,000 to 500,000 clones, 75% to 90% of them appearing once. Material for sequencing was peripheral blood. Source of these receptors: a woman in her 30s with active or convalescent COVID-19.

The chain's CDR3 is CASSEEQGESNQPQHF. CDR3 nucleotide sequence: TGTGCCAGCAGTGAAGAACAGGGGGAAAGCAATCAGCCCCAGCATTTT. This chain links TRBV2 with TRBJ1-5; 8 bases agree with TRBD1. This CDR3 has 16 residues. Germline V gene lookup returns CDR1 SNHLY and CDR2 FYNNEI. V trimming: 1 base; J trimming: 1 base; junction bases outside the gene matches: 3.

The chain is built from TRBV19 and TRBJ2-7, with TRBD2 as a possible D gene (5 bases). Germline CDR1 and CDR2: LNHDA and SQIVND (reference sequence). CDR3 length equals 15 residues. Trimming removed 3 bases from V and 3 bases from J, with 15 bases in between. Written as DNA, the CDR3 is TGTGCCAGTAGTATCGGGGTAGGATGGCTCTACGAGCAGTACTTC. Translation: CASSIGVGWLYEQYF.

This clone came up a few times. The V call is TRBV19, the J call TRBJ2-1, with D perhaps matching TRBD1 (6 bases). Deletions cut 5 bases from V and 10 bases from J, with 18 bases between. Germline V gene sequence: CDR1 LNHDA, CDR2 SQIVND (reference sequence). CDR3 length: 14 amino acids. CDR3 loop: CASSPWTANQEQFF. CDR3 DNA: TGTGCCAGTAGTCCCTGGACAGCTAATCAAGAGCAGTTCTTC.

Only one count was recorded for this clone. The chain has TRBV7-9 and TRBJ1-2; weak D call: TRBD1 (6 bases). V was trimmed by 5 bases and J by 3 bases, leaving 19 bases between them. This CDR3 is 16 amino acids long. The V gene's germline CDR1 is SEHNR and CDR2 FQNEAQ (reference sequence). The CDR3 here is CASSHGTGKRYYGYTF. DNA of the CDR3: TGTGCCAGCAGCCATGGCACAGGGAAACGGTACTATGGCTACACCTTC.

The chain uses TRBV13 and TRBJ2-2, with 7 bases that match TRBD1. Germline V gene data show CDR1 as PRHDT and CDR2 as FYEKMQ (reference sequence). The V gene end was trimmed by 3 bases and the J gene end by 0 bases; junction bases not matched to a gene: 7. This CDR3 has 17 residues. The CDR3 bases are TGTGCCAGCAGCTTGACCCCAGGGGGTTCGAACACCGGGGAGCTGTTTTTT. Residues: CASSLTPGGSNTGELFF.

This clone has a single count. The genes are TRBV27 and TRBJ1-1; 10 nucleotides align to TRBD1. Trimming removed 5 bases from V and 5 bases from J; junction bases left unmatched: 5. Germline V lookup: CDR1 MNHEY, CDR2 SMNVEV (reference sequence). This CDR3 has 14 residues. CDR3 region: CASSLGQGMTEAFF. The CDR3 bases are TGTGCCAGCAGTCTGGGACAGGGGATGACTGAAGCTTTCTTT.

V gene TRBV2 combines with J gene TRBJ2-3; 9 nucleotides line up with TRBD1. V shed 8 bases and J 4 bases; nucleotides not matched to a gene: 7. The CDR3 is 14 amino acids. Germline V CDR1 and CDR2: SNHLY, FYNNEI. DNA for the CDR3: TGTGCCAGCGAACCGGGACAGGGTCCAGATACGCAGTATTTT. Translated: CASEPGQGPDTQYF.

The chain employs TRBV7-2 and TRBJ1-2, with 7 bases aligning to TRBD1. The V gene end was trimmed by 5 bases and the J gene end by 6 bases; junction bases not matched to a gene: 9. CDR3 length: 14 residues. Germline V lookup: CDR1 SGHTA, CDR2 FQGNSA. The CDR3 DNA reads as TGTGCCAGCAGCCTTTTAATCGGACAGGATGGCTACACCTTC. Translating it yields CASSLLIGQDGYTF.

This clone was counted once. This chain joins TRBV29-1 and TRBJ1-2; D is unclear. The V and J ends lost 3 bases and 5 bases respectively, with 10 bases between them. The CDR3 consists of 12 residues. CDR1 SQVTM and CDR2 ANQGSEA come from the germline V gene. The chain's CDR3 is CSVDRRPYGYTF. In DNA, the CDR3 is TGCAGCGTTGACCGCAGGCCGTATGGCTACACCTTC.

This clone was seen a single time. The CDR3 sequence is CSVERVGQGYGYTF. The CDR3 DNA reads as TGCAGCGTTGAAAGAGTCGGACAGGGGTATGGCTACACCTTC. The chain recombines TRBV29-1 with TRBJ1-2; 9 bases map to TRBD1. Trimming removed 2 bases from V and 5 bases from J; junction bases left unmatched: 6. The V gene's germline CDR1 is SQVTM and CDR2 ANQGSEA. This CDR3 contains 14 residues.

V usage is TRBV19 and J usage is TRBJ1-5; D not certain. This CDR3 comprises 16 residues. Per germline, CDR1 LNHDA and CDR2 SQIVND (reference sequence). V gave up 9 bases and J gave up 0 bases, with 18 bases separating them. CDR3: CASINPGGYSNQPQHF. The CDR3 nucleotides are TGTGCCAGCATCAACCCGGGCGGGTATAGCAATCAGCCCCAGCATTTT.

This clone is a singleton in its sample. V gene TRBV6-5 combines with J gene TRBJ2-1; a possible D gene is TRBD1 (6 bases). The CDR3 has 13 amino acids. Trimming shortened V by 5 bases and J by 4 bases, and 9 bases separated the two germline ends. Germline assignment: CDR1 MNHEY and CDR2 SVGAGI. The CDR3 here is CASSLTGYNEQFF. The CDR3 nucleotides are TGTGCCAGCAGTCTAACAGGGTACAATGAGCAGTTCTTC.

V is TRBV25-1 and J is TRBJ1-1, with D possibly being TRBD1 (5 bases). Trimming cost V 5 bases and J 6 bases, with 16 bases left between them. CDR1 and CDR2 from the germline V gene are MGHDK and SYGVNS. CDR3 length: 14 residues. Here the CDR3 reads CASSRLTTGAEAFF. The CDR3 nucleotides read TGTGCCAGCAGTCGATTAACGACGGGGGCTGAAGCTTTCTTT.

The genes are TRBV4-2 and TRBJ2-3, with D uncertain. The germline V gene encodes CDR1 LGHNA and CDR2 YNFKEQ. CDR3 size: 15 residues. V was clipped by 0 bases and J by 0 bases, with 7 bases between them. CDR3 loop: CASSQDGESTDTQYF. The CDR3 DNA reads TGTGCCAGCAGCCAAGATGGAGAGAGCACAGATACGCAGTATTTT.

The CDR3 protein is CASSDPTSASSYNEQFF. As DNA, the CDR3 is TGTGCCAGCAGTGATCCGACTAGCGCGAGCTCCTACAATGAGCAGTTCTTC. The chain is built from TRBV25-1 and TRBJ2-1, with 8 bases that match TRBD2. This CDR3 is 17 amino acids long. Trimming took 3 bases from V and 0 from J; bases not matched to a gene: 7. The germline V gene encodes CDR1 MGHDK and CDR2 SYGVNS.

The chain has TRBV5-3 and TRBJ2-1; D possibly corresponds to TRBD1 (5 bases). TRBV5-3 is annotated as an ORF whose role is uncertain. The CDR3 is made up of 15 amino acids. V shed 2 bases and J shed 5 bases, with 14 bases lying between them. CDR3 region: CARSFLREEHNEQFF. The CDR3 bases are TGTGCCAGAAGCTTCCTCAGGGAAGAACACAATGAGCAGTTCTTC.

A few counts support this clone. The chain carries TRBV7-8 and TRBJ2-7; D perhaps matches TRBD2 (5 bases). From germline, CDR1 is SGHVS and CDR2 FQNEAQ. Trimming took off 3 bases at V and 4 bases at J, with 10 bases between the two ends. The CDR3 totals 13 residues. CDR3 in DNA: TGTGCCAGCAGCTTCGGGGAACATTACGAGCAGTACTTC. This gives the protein CASSFGEHYEQYF.

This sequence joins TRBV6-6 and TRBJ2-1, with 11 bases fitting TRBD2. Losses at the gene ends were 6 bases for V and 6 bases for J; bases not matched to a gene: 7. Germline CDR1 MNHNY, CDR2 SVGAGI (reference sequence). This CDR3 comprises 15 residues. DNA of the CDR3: TGTGCCAGCAGCAAAACCGGGACTAGCGGCAATGAGCAGTTCTTC. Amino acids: CASSKTGTSGNEQFF.

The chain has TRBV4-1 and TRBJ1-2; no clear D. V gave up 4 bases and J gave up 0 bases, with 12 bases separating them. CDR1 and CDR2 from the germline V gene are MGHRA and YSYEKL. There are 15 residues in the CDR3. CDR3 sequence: CASSRGPETNYGYTF. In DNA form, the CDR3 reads TGCGCCAGCAGCCGCGGTCCTGAGACTAACTATGGCTACACCTTC.

The CDR3 sequence: CASSYGGSQPQHF. CDR3 coding DNA: TGTGCCAGCAGTTACGGGGGGTCTCAGCCCCAGCATTTT. The J gene is TRBJ1-5, the V gene TRBV6-2 or TRBV6-3; the D gene is possibly TRBD1 (5 bases). The CDR3 is made up of 13 amino acids. Germline lookup yields CDR1 MNHEY and CDR2 SVGEGT. The V and J ends lost 2 bases and 6 bases respectively, with 8 bases between them.

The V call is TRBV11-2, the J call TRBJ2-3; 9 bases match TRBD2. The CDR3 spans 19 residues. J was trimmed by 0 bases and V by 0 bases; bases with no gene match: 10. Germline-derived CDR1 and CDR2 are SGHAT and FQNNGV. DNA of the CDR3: TGTGCCAGCAGCTTAGATGTTCGCCTAGCGGGACTTAGCACAGATACGCAGTATTTT. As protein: CASSLDVRLAGLSTDTQYF.

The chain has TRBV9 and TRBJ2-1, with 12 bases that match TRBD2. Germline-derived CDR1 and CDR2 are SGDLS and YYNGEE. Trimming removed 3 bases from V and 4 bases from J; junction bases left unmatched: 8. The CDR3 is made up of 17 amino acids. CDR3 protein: CASSAGLTSGSYNEQFF. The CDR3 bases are TGTGCCAGCAGCGCCGGATTGACTAGCGGGAGTTACAATGAGCAGTTCTTC.

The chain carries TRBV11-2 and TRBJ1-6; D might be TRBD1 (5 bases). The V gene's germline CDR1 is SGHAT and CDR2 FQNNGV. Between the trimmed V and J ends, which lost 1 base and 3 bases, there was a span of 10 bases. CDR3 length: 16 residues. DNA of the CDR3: TGTGCCAGCAGCTTAGGGCAGGGTCTCTATAATTCACCCCTCCACTTT. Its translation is CASSLGQGLYNSPLHF.

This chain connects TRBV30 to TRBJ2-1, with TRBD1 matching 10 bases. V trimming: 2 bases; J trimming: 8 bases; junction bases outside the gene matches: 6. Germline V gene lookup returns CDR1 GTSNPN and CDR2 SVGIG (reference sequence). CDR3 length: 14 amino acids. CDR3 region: CAWSMGQGFYEQFF. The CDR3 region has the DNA TGTGCCTGGAGTATGGGACAGGGGTTTTATGAGCAGTTCTTC.

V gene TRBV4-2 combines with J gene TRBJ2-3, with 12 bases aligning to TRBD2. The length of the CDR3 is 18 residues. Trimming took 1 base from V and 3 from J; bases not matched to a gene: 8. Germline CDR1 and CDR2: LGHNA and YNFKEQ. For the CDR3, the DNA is TGTGCCAGCAGCCAAGCTAGCGGGGGGGCCTTAGAAACAGATACGCAGTATTTT. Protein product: CASSQASGGALETDTQYF.

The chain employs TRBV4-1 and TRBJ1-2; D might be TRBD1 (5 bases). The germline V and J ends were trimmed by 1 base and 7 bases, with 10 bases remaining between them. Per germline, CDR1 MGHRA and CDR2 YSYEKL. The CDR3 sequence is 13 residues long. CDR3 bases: TGCGCCAGCAGCCAAGGGACAAATTTTGGCTACACCTTC. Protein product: CASSQGTNFGYTF.

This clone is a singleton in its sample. Here the CDR3 DNA reads TGTGCCAGCAGCTTAGCGCGGGGGAATCAAGAGACCCAGTACTTC. This translates into CASSLARGNQETQYF. The chain combines TRBV7-9 with TRBJ2-5, with 7 bases lining up with TRBD2. Germline values: CDR1 SEHNR, CDR2 FQNEAQ (reference sequence). The V segment lost 0 bases and the J segment 2 bases; nucleotides outside the gene matches: 3. The CDR3 covers 15 residues.

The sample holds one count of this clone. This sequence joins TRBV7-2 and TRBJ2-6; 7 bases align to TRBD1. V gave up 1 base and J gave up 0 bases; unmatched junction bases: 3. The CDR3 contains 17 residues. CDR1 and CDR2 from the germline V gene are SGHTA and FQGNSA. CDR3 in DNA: TGTGCCAGCAGCTTAGTACCAGGGGGCTCTGGGGCCAACGTCCTGACTTTC. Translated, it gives CASSLVPGGSGANVLTF.

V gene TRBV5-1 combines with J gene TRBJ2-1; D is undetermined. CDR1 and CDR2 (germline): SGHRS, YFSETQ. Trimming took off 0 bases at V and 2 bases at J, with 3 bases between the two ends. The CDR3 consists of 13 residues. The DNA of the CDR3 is TGCGCCAGCAGCTTGGGCGCCTACAATGAGCAGTTCTTC. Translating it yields CASSLGAYNEQFF.

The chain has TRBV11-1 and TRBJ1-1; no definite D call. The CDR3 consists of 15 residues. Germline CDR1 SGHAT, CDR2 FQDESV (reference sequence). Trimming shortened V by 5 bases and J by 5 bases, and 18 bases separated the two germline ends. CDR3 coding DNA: TGTGCCAGCAGCCGTGGTGGGCGGGGATGGACTGAAGCTTTCTTT. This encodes CASSRGGRGWTEAFF.